This T cell receptor beta chain was profiled in a study of T cells in Graves' hyperthyroidism and ophthalmopathy. Study details: Peripheral blood was secured at the point of initial diagnosis, before any treatment.

What was amplified from RNA transcripts were TCR beta CDR3 regions. The TCR CDR3 was amplified in a first-round RT-PCR using the HTBI primer set. TCRdb reprocessed the multiplex PCR reads via MiXCR and lists one record per CDR3 protein. Of 450,000 to 650,000 distinct CDR3 sequences in the sample, approximately 14% were seen once. Overall study findings and caveats: In validation, the model predicted ophthalmopathy. These predictions came a median approximately six months before onset.

The CDR3 is 16 amino acids. V lost 0 bases, J lost 0 bases, and 9 bases lay in between. The germline gives CDR1 MDHEN, CDR2 SYDVKM. Concerning this clonotype: Its antigen is as yet unknown. A much bigger clone sits one base away, suggesting this may be a read error.

Sequencing was performed on blood. The receptor's source is a woman aged 18-30 years with Graves' ophthalmopathy. This rearrangement joins TRBV28 to TRBJ1-3, with D uncertain. In DNA, the CDR3 is TGTGCCAGCAGTTTATGGATGGCGAGCTCTGGAAACACCATATATTTT. It codes for CASSLWMASSGNTIYF.